Listed here are 27 T cell receptor beta chains from one sample, sequenced in a study of blood T cell repertoires in COVID-19. Data came from immunoSEQ multiplex PCR; TCRdb stores just in-frame clones and leaves some out. The data show under 100,000 clones, about 89% seen once. The sequenced material came from peripheral blood. Receptor source: a woman in her 70s with acute or convalescent COVID-19.

J is TRBJ1-2 and V is TRBV19, with D possibly matching TRBD1 (6 bases). The CDR3 sequence is 15 residues long. Per the germline V gene, CDR1 is LNHDA and CDR2 is SQIVND (reference sequence). V was clipped by 6 bases and J by 2 bases, with 16 bases between them. CDR3 residues: CASSRPGGTNYGYTF. The CDR3, as DNA: TGTGCCAGTAGCAGGCCGGGGGGCACGAACTATGGCTACACCTTC.

The chain combines TRBV12-3 or TRBV12-4 with TRBJ2-7; D is unresolved. The CDR3 totals 11 residues. Trimming took off 3 bases at V and 7 bases at J, with 7 bases between the two ends. This CDR3 reads CASSFSGEQYV. In DNA form, the CDR3 reads TGTGCCAGCAGTTTCTCCGGGGAGCAGTACGTC.

This clone was picked up one time. The gene calls are TRBV5-1 and TRBJ1-2; maybe TRBD1 (6 bases). The V gene lost 7 bases and the J gene lost 3 bases, with 10 bases spanning the gap. In germline, CDR1 is SGHRS, CDR2 YFSETQ. CDR3 length equals 12 residues. The CDR3 region has the DNA TGCGCCAGCTCCCAGGGGCACTATGGCTACACCTTC. It codes for CASSQGHYGYTF.

This sequence joins TRBV2 and TRBJ1-5, with D perhaps matching TRBD1 (5 bases). The CDR3 contains 14 residues. V was cut by 4 bases and J by 0 bases, with 7 bases left in between. The germline CDR1 and CDR2 sequences are SNHLY and FYNNEI. This chain's CDR3 is CASSGGDSNQPQHF. DNA for the CDR3: TGTGCCAGCAGTGGGGGGGATAGCAATCAGCCCCAGCATTTT.

V usage is TRBV6-1 and J usage is TRBJ1-6, with D perhaps matching TRBD1 (5 bases). Germline-derived CDR1 and CDR2 are MNHNS and SASEGT. V lost 4 bases and J lost 4, with 23 bases in between. The CDR3 length is 19 residues. CDR3 protein: CASSATTVISGFYNSPLHF. CDR3 DNA sequence: TGTGCCAGCAGTGCCACGACAGTTATCTCTGGATTTTATAATTCACCCCTCCACTTT.

V gene TRBV29-1 combines with J gene TRBJ1-4; tentative D call: TRBD1 (5 bases). This CDR3 is built from 15 residues. Germline V gene lookup returns CDR1 SQVTM and CDR2 ANQGSEA. V lost 5 bases to trimming and J lost 0 bases, with 13 bases between them. For the CDR3, the DNA is TGCAGCGTTCGGCGGGGGTTTACAACTAATGAAAAACTGTTTTTT. It specifies CSVRRGFTTNEKLFF.

The gene calls are TRBV3-1 (or the pseudogene TRBV3-2) and TRBJ1-2; 7 bases are a match to TRBD1. Trimming removed 4 bases from V and 8 bases from J; junction bases left unmatched: 7. From germline, CDR1 is LGHDT and CDR2 YNNKEL (reference sequence). This CDR3 comprises 13 residues. The CDR3 coding sequence is TGTGCCAGCAGCCCCCAGGGGGTTCAAGGCTACACCTTC. Encoded protein: CASSPQGVQGYTF.

The V call is TRBV6-5, the J call TRBJ1-5; 7 nucleotides align to TRBD1. After removal of 6 bases from V and 7 bases from J, the junction contained 6 bases not matched to a gene. The V gene's germline CDR1 is MNHEY and CDR2 SVGAGI. The CDR3 contains 13 residues. The CDR3 sequence is CASSRDRQQPQHF. The CDR3 DNA reads as TGTGCCAGCAGCCGGGACAGACAGCAGCCCCAGCATTTT.

V and J are TRBV19 and TRBJ2-7; D may be TRBD2 (6 bases). Trimming left V 0 bases short and J 10 bases short, with 16 bases between. CDR1 and CDR2 (germline): LNHDA, SQIVND (reference sequence). This CDR3 is 14 amino acids long. The CDR3: CASSIDGGMSVQYF. CDR3 bases: TGTGCCAGTAGTATAGACGGCGGGATGTCGGTCCAGTACTTC.

This chain's CDR3 is CASSPWGRVGNSPLHF. In DNA form, the CDR3 reads TGTGCCAGCAGCCCCTGGGGCAGGGTCGGGAATTCACCCCTCCACTTT. The chain joins TRBV3-1 (or the pseudogene TRBV3-2) to TRBJ1-6; D may be TRBD1 (5 bases). Germline loops: CDR1 LGHDT, CDR2 YNNKEL (reference sequence). The CDR3 length is 16 residues. With 4 bases removed from V and 7 bases from J, the gap between germline ends came to 17 bases.

This clone was counted a single time. The chain recombines TRBV5-1 with TRBJ1-1, with no clear D. V lost 1 base, J lost 1 base, and 8 bases lay in between. CDR3 length: 14 residues. CDR1 SGHRS and CDR2 YFSETQ come from the germline V gene. The CDR3 region has the DNA TGCGCCAGCAGCTTGTACGGGGAGAACACTGAAGCTTTCTTT. Encoded protein: CASSLYGENTEAFF.

The chain combines TRBV3-1 (or the pseudogene TRBV3-2) with TRBJ1-4; 8 bases map to TRBD1. The CDR3 loop spans 17 amino acids. CDR1 is LGHDT, CDR2 YNNKEL, per germline (reference sequence). With 2 bases clipped from V and 4 bases from J, the junction kept 9 bases outside the gene matches. The CDR3 DNA follows: TGTGCCAGCAGCCAAAGGACAGGGATGGGGAGTAATGAAAAACTGTTTTTT. As protein: CASSQRTGMGSNEKLFF.

The chain combines TRBV2 with TRBJ2-7; 10 bases align to TRBD2. With 5 bases clipped from V and 0 bases from J, the junction kept 4 bases outside the gene matches. CDR1 and CDR2 (germline): SNHLY, FYNNEI. This CDR3 has 15 residues. The CDR3 DNA follows: TGTGCCAGCAGTCCGGGACTAGCGACCTCCTACGAGCAGTACTTC. Its protein product is CASSPGLATSYEQYF.

The chain couples TRBV11-2 to TRBJ2-1; 14 bases agree with TRBD2. The germline V gene encodes CDR1 SGHAT and CDR2 FQNNGV. This CDR3 spans 19 amino acids. Trimming at V came to 6 bases and at J to 5 bases, leaving 15 bases not matched to a gene. The CDR3 sequence is CASSFRGLAGALKNNEQFF. CDR3 coding DNA: TGTGCCAGCAGTTTCCGGGGACTAGCGGGAGCGCTTAAGAACAATGAGCAGTTCTTC.

The rearrangement links TRBV28 to TRBJ1-5; TRBD1 might be the D (5 bases). Germline CDR1 is MDHEN and CDR2 is SYDVKM. This CDR3 contains 16 residues. Trimming shortened V by 6 bases and J by 0 bases, and 15 bases separated the two germline ends. In DNA, the CDR3 is TGTGCCAGCAGAGACAAGGGACTCTATAGCAATCAGCCCCAGCATTTT. Translation gives CASRDKGLYSNQPQHF.

The chain employs TRBV28 and TRBJ2-1; TRBD1 is a possible D gene (6 bases). Trimming cost V 5 bases and J 1 base, with 18 bases left between them. There are 17 residues in the CDR3. Per the germline V gene, CDR1 is MDHEN and CDR2 is SYDVKM. In nucleotides, the CDR3 is TGTGCCAGCAGTAACCGACAGGTTATAACATCCTACAATGAGCAGTTCTTC. This codes for CASSNRQVITSYNEQFF.

The chain joins TRBV13 to TRBJ2-5; D possibly corresponds to TRBD1 (5 bases). V was trimmed by 0 bases and J by 3 bases, leaving 8 bases between them. The CDR3 extends over 14 amino acids. Germline V gene sequence: CDR1 PRHDT, CDR2 FYEKMQ (reference sequence). The CDR3 region is CASSLGTVKETQYF. CDR3 in DNA: TGTGCCAGCAGCTTAGGGACAGTCAAAGAGACCCAGTACTTC.

This clone was counted between two and nine times. The chain links TRBV19 to TRBJ1-2; tentatively, D is TRBD1 (5 bases). Germline lookup yields CDR1 LNHDA and CDR2 SQIVND (reference sequence). The CDR3 extends over 13 amino acids. V gave up 9 bases and J gave up 2 bases, with 13 bases separating them. CDR3 in DNA: TGTGCCAGCCGGGGGGAACAGAACTATGGCTACACCTTC. Its protein is CASRGEQNYGYTF.

This clone was counted once. The gene calls are TRBV5-1 and TRBJ2-3; possibly TRBD2 for D (6 bases). The CDR3 runs to 15 residues. The V gene's germline CDR1 is SGHRS and CDR2 YFSETQ. V was pared by 5 bases and J by 8 bases, with 21 bases between. The CDR3, as DNA: TGCGCCAGCAGGGGGGGTTTAGAGGCGGTGGCTACGCAGTATTTT. Protein sequence: CASRGGLEAVATQYF.

The chain is built from TRBV2 and TRBJ1-4; TRBD1 aligns across 10 bases. Germline V gene sequence: CDR1 SNHLY, CDR2 FYNNEI. The CDR3 has 15 amino acids. V gave up 6 bases and J gave up 3 bases; unmatched junction bases: 4. The CDR3 is CASRRTGGANEKLFF. In DNA form, the CDR3 reads TGTGCCAGCAGGCGGACAGGGGGTGCTAATGAAAAACTGTTTTTT. Supplemented by reference TRBV2 and TRBJ1-4, the full variable domain reads EPEVTQTPSHQVTQMGQEVILRCVPISNHLYFYWYRQILGQKVEFLVSFYNNEISEKSEIFDDQFSVERPDGSNFTLKIRSTKLEDSAMYFCASRRTGGANEKLFFGSGTQLSVL.

This chain joins TRBV18 and TRBJ2-5; TRBD2 matches at 11 bases. V shed 8 bases, J shed 2 bases, and the junction held 4 bases outside the gene matches. This CDR3 is built from 14 residues. From germline, CDR1 is KGHSH and CDR2 LQKENI. The CDR3 sequence: CASTTSGDQETQYF. In DNA, the CDR3 is TGTGCCAGCACGACTAGCGGGGATCAAGAGACCCAGTACTTC.

The chain uses TRBV7-7 and TRBJ2-1, with 11 bases identical to TRBD2. The length of the CDR3 is 15 residues. V shed 1 base and J 6 bases; nucleotides not matched to a gene: 2. Germline V gene data show CDR1 as SSHAT and CDR2 as FNYEAQ (reference sequence). The DNA of the CDR3 is TGTGCCAGCAGCTTAGTAGCGGGGGGGCCCAATGAGCAGTTCTTC. Translation: CASSLVAGGPNEQFF.

The V gene is TRBV3-1 (or the pseudogene TRBV3-2), the J gene TRBJ2-5; 9 nucleotides match TRBD1. Germline assignment: CDR1 LGHDT and CDR2 YNNKEL (reference sequence). With 4 bases clipped from V and 4 bases from J, the junction kept 13 bases outside the gene matches. The CDR3 sequence is 17 residues long. Here the CDR3 reads CASSPDSGTGLLETQYF. CDR3 coding DNA: TGTGCCAGCAGCCCCGACTCCGGGACAGGGCTTTTAGAGACCCAGTACTTC.

V and J are TRBV27 and TRBJ2-7; perhaps TRBD1 as D (6 bases). CDR3 size: 16 residues. Germline V gene sequence: CDR1 MNHEY, CDR2 SMNVEV (reference sequence). V was shortened by 2 bases and J by 4 bases, with 18 bases between the two germline ends. In DNA form, the CDR3 reads TGTGCCAGCAGTTTAAGGAGACTCAGGGGCGTGTACGAGCAGTACTTC. It specifies CASSLRRLRGVYEQYF.

The chain links TRBV3-1 (or the pseudogene TRBV3-2) to TRBJ2-1; tentatively, D is TRBD1 (5 bases). The V gene's germline CDR1 is LGHDT and CDR2 YNNKEL (reference sequence). With 0 bases removed from V and 6 bases from J, the gap between germline ends came to 9 bases. This CDR3 has 14 residues. CDR3 coding DNA: TGTGCCAGCAGCCAAGAATGGGGCCTCAATGAGCAGTTCTTC. It is translated as CASSQEWGLNEQFF.

The rearrangement joins TRBV27 to TRBJ2-2; D is unresolved. The CDR3 contains 12 residues. The germline V gene encodes CDR1 MNHEY and CDR2 SMNVEV (reference sequence). Between the trimmed V and J ends, which lost 3 bases and 4 bases, there was a span of 3 bases. CDR3 amino acids: CASSFRTGELFF. The CDR3 DNA follows: TGTGCCAGCAGTTTCCGCACCGGGGAGCTGTTTTTT.

The chain carries TRBV19 and TRBJ2-7, with D hard to call. This CDR3 contains 14 residues. V lost 5 bases and J 4 bases, leaving 15 bases between the germline ends. Germline-derived CDR1 and CDR2 are LNHDA and SQIVND (reference sequence). The CDR3 loop is CASSSYPNTYEQYV. CDR3 in DNA: TGTGCCAGTAGTTCTTACCCAAACACGTACGAGCAGTACGTC.